A selection of T cell receptor beta chains follows, all from one sample in a study of identical twins. TCRdb re-derived calls from the 5' RACE reads in MiXCR, one entry per CDR3 protein. Among 1.5 million to 2 million distinct CDR3 sequences, roughly a third were seen once, and the ten largest hold 0.27%. The sequencing sample was made of cord blood. The origin of the receptors is a newborn girl in good health. Each CDR3 is given without its conserved first and last residue. The order of the fields is J gene, V gene, CDR3 protein.

J gene: TRBJ2-1; V gene: TRBV2; CDR3 protein: ASRSLAGVLDNEQF
J gene: TRBJ2-7; V gene: TRBV4-1; CDR3 protein: ASGQARLAGVYEQY
J gene: TRBJ2-1; V gene: TRBV29-1; CDR3 protein: SVEGEAGPYNEQF
J gene: TRBJ1-1; V gene: TRBV3-1; CDR3 protein: ASSQVGGANTEAF
J gene: TRBJ1-2; V gene: TRBV13; CDR3 protein: ASRLVGERLNYGYT
J gene: TRBJ2-7; V gene: TRBV7-2; CDR3 protein: ASSLAQVFISSYEQY
J gene: TRBJ2-1; V gene: TRBV7-9; CDR3 protein: ASSPITGADEQF
J gene: TRBJ2-7; V gene: TRBV28; CDR3 protein: ASSLPTDPYEQY
J gene: NA; V gene: TRBV12-3/TRBV12-4; CDR3 protein: ASSFSAFNNEQY
J gene: TRBJ2-7; V gene: TRBV5-1; CDR3 protein: ASSDPNRGVRYEQY
J gene: TRBJ2-7; V gene: TRBV2; CDR3 protein: ASRVTSGRSSSYEQY